This record concerns one T cell receptor beta chain sequence. The antigen is not known. Genomic DNA of unsorted samples came from roughly 90 million PBMCs. Replicate PCRs for unsorted PBMC used around 270 ng DNA (about 30,000 T cell genomes). Sequencing of unsorted PBMC DNA was carried out using ten immunoSEQ deep assay plates. Libraries were prepared by immunoSEQ multiplex PCR; TCRdb keeps only in-frame clonotypes and omits some of them. The table has roughly 510,000 clones, about three quarters seen once. With 0 bases removed from V and 4 bases from J, the gap between germline ends came to 14 bases. The CDR3 has 15 amino acids. The germline V gene encodes CDR1 SGHRS and CDR2 YFSETQ. The data originate from a study of shared clonotypes between healthy human individuals. Study-wide results and limits: The authors expected sequencing depth to affect clonotype sharing among donors.

This sequence originates from a woman in her 40s in good health. Some clones in this sample may be carry-over from other donors' samples. The chain has TRBV5-1 and TRBJ2-7, with D perhaps assigned TRBD1 or TRBD2 (5 bases each). Material: PBMCs. The CDR3 here is CASSLGRDPPYEQYF. DNA for the CDR3: TGCGCCAGCAGCTTGGGTAGGGACCCACCGTACGAGCAGTACTTC.